Listed here are 30 T cell receptor beta chains from one sample, sequenced in a study of radiotherapy plus CTLA-4 blockade in lung cancer (dated by TCRdb to the late 2010s). The receptor library was made with the immunoSEQ multiplex PCR assay. The table was pulled from immuneACCESS by TCRdb, which kept in-frame rearrangements only. Such tables lose some clones; where checked, under half of the loss comes from unresolved V genes, and the rest has no known cause. This sample has 24,000 or so clones in its table, and about 76% of those were observed once. Around 3.1% of the sample is held by the ten biggest clonotypes. The source was peripheral blood, collected from a patient treated with radiotherapy plus ipilimumab. All receptors come from a human donor with non-small cell lung cancer whose response to radiotherapy plus ipilimumab could not be evaluated.

The J gene is TRBJ2-5, the V gene TRBV6-8; possible D gene TRBD1, 6 bases. Germline V gene data show CDR1 as MNHGY and CDR2 as SAAAGT. The CDR3 totals 18 residues. Deletions cut 7 bases from V and 3 bases from J, with 27 bases between. CDR3 in DNA: TGTGCCAGCAAGAGCCACCGCCGGACAGCCTGGACCAAAGAGACCCAGTACTTC. Protein sequence: CASKSHRRTAWTKETQYF.

This sequence joins TRBV27 and TRBJ2-7, with 7 bases fitting TRBD2. The V gene's germline CDR1 is MNHEY and CDR2 SMNVEV (reference sequence). The CDR3 spans 15 residues. After removal of 6 bases from V and 3 bases from J, the junction contained 11 bases not matched to a gene. CDR3 nucleotide sequence: TGTGCCAGCAGGGGATCGGGGAGGGTAGACTACGAGCAGTACTTC. Residues: CASRGSGRVDYEQYF.

V usage is TRBV2 and J usage is TRBJ2-2; 8 bases fit TRBD1. The germline CDR1 and CDR2 sequences are SNHLY and FYNNEI. This CDR3 spans 13 amino acids. After removal of 7 bases from V and 6 bases from J, the junction contained 4 bases not matched to a gene. The CDR3, as DNA: TGTGCCAGCATATCGGACAGGGCCGGGGAGCTGTTTTTT. Translation: CASISDRAGELFF. Supplemented by reference TRBV2 and TRBJ2-2, the full variable domain reads EPEVTQTPSHQVTQMGQEVILRCVPISNHLYFYWYRQILGQKVEFLVSFYNNEISEKSEIFDDQFSVERPDGSNFTLKIRSTKLEDSAMYFCASISDRAGELFFGEGSRLTVL.

A note on this clone: This CDR3 is also generated by other DNA sequences in the sample. The chain joins TRBV7-9 to TRBJ2-7, with a tentative D call TRBD2 (6 bases). Germline CDR1 SEHNR, CDR2 FQNEAQ (reference sequence). CDR3 length equals 16 residues. Between the trimmed V and J ends, which lost 5 bases and 7 bases, there was a span of 24 bases. CDR3 region: CASSLLSAGRLTEQYF. In DNA, the CDR3 is TGTGCCAGCAGCCTCCTTTCAGCGGGCCGACTTACGGAGCAGTACTTC.

This clone was counted once. V usage is TRBV7-8 and J usage is TRBJ2-7; TRBD2 aligns across 9 bases. From germline, CDR1 is SGHVS and CDR2 FQNEAQ. Germline trimming cut 0 bases from V and 4 bases from J; bases unmatched to any gene: 7. CDR3 size: 16 residues. In DNA, the CDR3 is TGTGCCAGCAGCTTAGCTGCTAGCGGGATGATTTACGAGCAGTACTTC. It is translated as CASSLAASGMIYEQYF.

In its sample, this clone was seen a few times. The CDR3: CASSGLGQLGYGYTF. In DNA form, the CDR3 reads TGTGCCAGCAGCGGACTGGGACAGTTAGGCTATGGCTACACCTTC. The chain combines TRBV2 with TRBJ1-2; TRBD1 aligns across 7 bases. Germline loops: CDR1 SNHLY, CDR2 FYNNEI. V lost 6 bases to trimming and J lost 4 bases; unmatched junction nucleotides: 11. The length of the CDR3 is 15 residues.

This chain joins TRBV18 and TRBJ2-5, with D possibly TRBD1 on 6 matching bases. Near its end, the DNA agrees better with TRBJ2-7, so the J call may be wrong. CDR3 length: 15 amino acids. Germline loops: CDR1 KGHSH, CDR2 LQKENI. CDR3 sequence reads: CASSPIGRGPYEQYF. DNA of the CDR3: TGTGCCAGCTCACCAATTGGCAGGGGCCCCTACGAGCAGTACTTC.

This clone occurred a few times. CDR3 sequence: CASSEVAGRQFF. CDR3 nucleotide sequence: TGTGCCAGCAGTGAAGTAGCGGGGCGGCAGTTCTTC. The J gene is TRBJ2-1, the V gene TRBV2; 8 positions match TRBD2. This CDR3 comprises 12 residues. The junction had 2 bases not matched to a gene; V was cut back by 1 base and J by 12 bases. Per the germline V gene, CDR1 is SNHLY and CDR2 is FYNNEI.

V is TRBV28 and J is TRBJ1-2, with D tentatively TRBD1 (6 bases). The CDR3 covers 17 residues. Deletions cut 3 bases from V and 5 bases from J, with 22 bases between. The germline V gene has CDR1 MDHEN and CDR2 SYDVKM. The CDR3 loop is CASSLARGLGKTYGYTF. The CDR3 coding sequence is TGTGCCAGCAGTTTGGCTAGGGGGTTAGGAAAGACTTATGGCTACACCTTC.

This clone was observed a few times. V is TRBV5-6 and J is TRBJ1-1, with TRBD1 identical over 9 bases. The CDR3 has 14 amino acids. Trimming cost V 2 bases and J 6 bases; bases outside gene matches: 5. Germline CDR1 and CDR2: SGHDT and YYEEEE. The CDR3 nucleotides read TGTGCCAGCAGCTTTAGGACAGGGGTGGCTGAAGCTTTCTTT. It is translated as CASSFRTGVAEAFF.

The genes are TRBV4-3 and TRBJ2-5, with 8 nucleotides matching TRBD2. There are 18 residues in the CDR3. Germline V gives CDR1 LGHNA, CDR2 YSLEER. J was trimmed by 3 bases and V by 4 bases; bases with no gene match: 16. CDR3 coding DNA: TGCGCCAGCAGCCGAAAACCCAGGCCGGGACTAGGGGAAGAGACCCAGTACTTC. It codes for CASSRKPRPGLGEETQYF.

This chain connects TRBV27 to TRBJ1-6; 7 nucleotides align to TRBD1. CDR3 size: 16 residues. Trimming cost V 6 bases and J 6 bases; bases outside gene matches: 11. CDR1 and CDR2 (germline): MNHEY, SMNVEV (reference sequence). The CDR3: CASRPDRASLNSPLHF. CDR3 in DNA: TGTGCCAGCAGACCCGACAGGGCAAGCCTTAATTCACCCCTCCACTTT.

The chain couples TRBV7-2 to TRBJ2-5, with TRBD1 identical over 9 bases. The DNA end is a closer match to TRBJ2-7, so the J assignment may be wrong. The CDR3 runs 16 residues. CDR1 and CDR2 from the germline V gene are SGHTA and FQGNSA. CDR3 coding DNA: TGTGCCAGCAGCAAAAATGGACAGGGGAGTAGGAACGAGCAGTACTTC. Protein sequence: CASSKNGQGSRNEQYF.

Here the CDR3 DNA reads TGCGCCAGCAGTGGAGACAGAGCCGCGGAGCAGTACTTC. Translating gives CASSGDRAAEQYF. This rearrangement joins TRBV10-2 to TRBJ2-7; maybe TRBD1 (5 bases). Trimming removed 4 bases at V and 7 bases at J, with 14 bases between. The germline V gene has CDR1 WSHSY and CDR2 SAAADI. CDR3 length: 13 residues.

The chain combines TRBV11-2 with TRBJ2-5, with TRBD2 identical over 9 bases. Trimming at V came to 5 bases and at J to 5 bases, leaving 15 bases not matched to a gene. Germline V gives CDR1 SGHAT, CDR2 FQNNGV. This CDR3 comprises 17 residues. The CDR3 DNA reads TGTGCCAGCAGCATCTCCCTGGCGGGAGGGGAGGTGGAGACCCAGTACTTC. Its translation: CASSISLAGGEVETQYF.

The rearrangement joins TRBV18 to TRBJ2-1, with TRBD2 matching 9 bases. Germline-derived CDR1 and CDR2 are KGHSH and LQKENI. Trimming took 2 bases from V and 5 from J; bases not matched to a gene: 10. The CDR3 loop spans 17 amino acids. CDR3 DNA: TGTGCCAGCTCACCAGGCGGGGGACTAGCTCACGACAATGAGCAGTTCTTC. It codes for CASSPGGGLAHDNEQFF.

This sequence joins TRBV4-1 and TRBJ1-2; a possible D gene is TRBD1 (6 bases). CDR3 length: 17 residues. Germline V gene data show CDR1 as MGHRA and CDR2 as YSYEKL. With 1 base removed from V and 0 bases from J, the gap between germline ends came to 15 bases. CDR3 amino acids: CASSQGLDRIANYGYTF. CDR3 bases: TGCGCCAGCAGCCAAGGGCTGGACAGAATCGCTAACTATGGCTACACCTTC.

This chain joins TRBV6-5 and TRBJ1-1, with D possibly matching TRBD1 (6 bases). The CDR3 has 13 residues. CDR1 and CDR2 (germline): MNHEY, SVGAGI. Trimming left V 6 bases short and J 1 base short, with 9 bases between. CDR3: CASSLTGNTEAFF. The CDR3 DNA reads as TGTGCCAGCAGCTTGACAGGGAACACTGAAGCTTTCTTT.

The chain joins TRBV9 to TRBJ2-7; 7 bases are a match to TRBD1. Trimming removed 3 bases from V and 3 bases from J; junction bases left unmatched: 9. CDR1 is SGDLS and CDR2 is YYNGEE in the germline V gene. The CDR3 sequence is 15 residues long. CDR3: CASSATGTAFYEQYF. CDR3 in DNA: TGTGCCAGCAGCGCTACCGGGACAGCCTTCTACGAGCAGTACTTC.

This sequence joins TRBV7-2 and TRBJ2-5, with TRBD2 matching 14 bases. CDR1 and CDR2 (germline): SGHTA, FQGNSA. Unmatched junction bases numbered 11, after V lost 2 bases and J lost 3 bases. The CDR3 totals 19 residues. The CDR3 sequence: CASSLLDLGLAGEEETQYF. The CDR3 DNA reads TGTGCCAGCAGCTTACTAGATCTGGGACTAGCGGGAGAGGAAGAGACCCAGTACTTC.

The chain couples TRBV6-1 to TRBJ2-7, with D unresolved. The CDR3 is made up of 11 amino acids. Germline values: CDR1 MNHNS, CDR2 SASEGT. V shed 5 bases and J shed 3 bases, with 5 bases lying between them. CDR3 sequence reads: CASSNSYEQYF. The CDR3 nucleotides read TGTGCCAGCAGTAACAGCTACGAGCAGTACTTC.

The chain is built from TRBV27 and TRBJ2-1; no firm D call. CDR1 MNHEY and CDR2 SMNVEV come from the germline V gene (reference sequence). The CDR3 runs 14 residues. V gave up 2 bases and J gave up 7 bases, with 12 bases separating them. The CDR3 DNA sequence: TGTGCCAGCAGTTTAACTCCCCTCGGGAATGAGCAGTTCTTC. Translating it yields CASSLTPLGNEQFF.

This chain links TRBV29-1 with TRBJ2-5; 7 bases align to TRBD2. The ends lost 4 bases at V and 5 bases at J; junction bases unmatched: 7. The CDR3 has 13 residues. Germline lookup yields CDR1 SQVTM and CDR2 ANQGSEA. The CDR3 reads CSVGEREGETQYF. The CDR3 DNA is TGCAGCGTTGGGGAGAGGGAGGGCGAGACCCAGTACTTC. The variable domain in full, with the rest retrieved from reference TRBV29-1 and TRBJ2-5, is SAVISQKPSRDICQRGTSLTIQCQVDSQVTMMFWYRQQPGQSLTLIATANQGSEATYESGFVIDKFPISRPNLTFSTLTVSNMSPEDSSIYLCSVGEREGETQYFGPGTRLLVL.

This sequence joins TRBV2 and TRBJ2-1, with 8 bases aligning to TRBD2. Germline V lookup: CDR1 SNHLY, CDR2 FYNNEI. With V trimmed by 4 bases and J by 5 bases, 4 bases remained unmatched. The CDR3 has 14 residues. The CDR3 nucleotides are TGTGCCAGCAGTGTGGGCGGGAGGAACAATGAGCAGTTCTTC. Protein: CASSVGGRNNEQFF.

This clone appeared once. Written as DNA, the CDR3 is TGTGCCAGCTCCGTCTTCACAGGTGACACTGAAGCTTTCTTT. Amino acids: CASSVFTGDTEAFF. This sequence joins TRBV2 and TRBJ1-1, with D possibly being TRBD1 (5 bases). Germline CDR1 SNHLY, CDR2 FYNNEI. V was cut by 8 bases and J by 3 bases, with 16 bases left in between. This CDR3 is built from 14 residues.

This chain uses TRBV5-1 with TRBJ1-3; D uncertain. The germline V gene encodes CDR1 SGHRS and CDR2 YFSETQ. V lost 4 bases to trimming and J lost 0 bases, with 14 bases between them. The CDR3 sequence is 16 residues long. The CDR3 loop is CASSQSTASSGNTIYF. Written as DNA, the CDR3 is TGCGCCAGCAGCCAGAGTACTGCTAGCTCTGGAAACACCATATATTTT.

V is TRBV19 and J is TRBJ2-4; 10 bases map to TRBD1. There are 15 residues in the CDR3. V trimming: 5 bases; J trimming: 7 bases; junction bases outside the gene matches: 8. Germline V CDR1 and CDR2: LNHDA, SQIVND (reference sequence). Here the CDR3 DNA reads TGTGCCAGTAGTTTACGTCCGGGACAGGGGAACATTCAGTACTTC. As protein: CASSLRPGQGNIQYF. Variable domain in full (rest from reference TRBV19 and TRBJ2-4): DGGITQSPKYLFRKEGQNVTLSCEQNLNHDAMYWYRQDPGQGLRLIYYSQIVNDFQKGDIAEGYSVSREKKESFPLTVTSAQKNPTAFYLCASSLRPGQGNIQYFGAGTRLSVL.

This clone was observed a few times. The chain carries TRBV5-6 and TRBJ1-1, with a tentative D call TRBD1 (5 bases). CDR1 and CDR2 from the germline V gene are SGHDT and YYEEEE. The CDR3 is 12 amino acids. Between the trimmed V and J ends, which lost 5 bases and 7 bases, there was a span of 12 bases. CDR3 nucleotides: TGTGCCAGCAGGACAGAAAGGGGTGAAGCTTTCTTT. This codes for CASRTERGEAFF.

The J gene is TRBJ2-7, the V gene TRBV7-2, with D tentatively TRBD1 (5 bases). The V gene's germline CDR1 is SGHTA and CDR2 FQGNSA. Trimming cost V 10 bases and J 3 bases, with 22 bases left between them. The CDR3 covers 15 residues. CDR3 in DNA: TGTGCCACTACCCCCGAGGCAGGGTCTAGCTACGAGCAGTACTTC. Encoded protein: CATTPEAGSSYEQYF.

The J gene is TRBJ2-7, the V gene TRBV7-8; 10 bases are a match to TRBD2. The CDR3 has 15 residues. The germline V gene has CDR1 SGHVS and CDR2 FQNEAQ. V lost 2 bases, J lost 4 bases, and 5 bases stayed unmatched. The CDR3 region is CASSLWASGSYEQYF. The CDR3 coding sequence is TGTGCCAGCAGCTTATGGGCTAGCGGGAGTTACGAGCAGTACTTC.